The clone carrying this T cell receptor (beta chain) occurred a few times. Its antigen remains unidentified. TCR beta cDNA libraries had unique molecular identifiers. TCRdb analysed the PCR reads with MiXCR anew, one entry per CDR3 protein. The data hold under 650,000 distinct CDR3 sequences, with roughly 45% observed a single time. This CDR3 contains 13 residues. With 2 bases removed from V and 0 bases from J, the gap between germline ends came to 4 bases. The data are from a study of post-analysis software for immune sequencing data. General study points: The five TRBV segments detected at higher frequency in patients than in controls included TRBV5-6, TRBV5-1 and TRBV20-1. Relative to controls, patients with multiple sclerosis showed significantly lower normalized Chao1 diversity. F measure showed strong co-clustering of same-batch samples.

The origin of this receptor is a girl aged 10 to 17 with multiple sclerosis. The chain couples TRBV12-3 or TRBV12-4 to TRBJ1-1; D gene ambiguous. Material for sequencing was blood. CDR3 sequence reads: CASSLILNTEAFF. The CDR3 DNA reads TGTGCCAGCAGTTTAATCCTGAACACTGAAGCTTTCTTT.